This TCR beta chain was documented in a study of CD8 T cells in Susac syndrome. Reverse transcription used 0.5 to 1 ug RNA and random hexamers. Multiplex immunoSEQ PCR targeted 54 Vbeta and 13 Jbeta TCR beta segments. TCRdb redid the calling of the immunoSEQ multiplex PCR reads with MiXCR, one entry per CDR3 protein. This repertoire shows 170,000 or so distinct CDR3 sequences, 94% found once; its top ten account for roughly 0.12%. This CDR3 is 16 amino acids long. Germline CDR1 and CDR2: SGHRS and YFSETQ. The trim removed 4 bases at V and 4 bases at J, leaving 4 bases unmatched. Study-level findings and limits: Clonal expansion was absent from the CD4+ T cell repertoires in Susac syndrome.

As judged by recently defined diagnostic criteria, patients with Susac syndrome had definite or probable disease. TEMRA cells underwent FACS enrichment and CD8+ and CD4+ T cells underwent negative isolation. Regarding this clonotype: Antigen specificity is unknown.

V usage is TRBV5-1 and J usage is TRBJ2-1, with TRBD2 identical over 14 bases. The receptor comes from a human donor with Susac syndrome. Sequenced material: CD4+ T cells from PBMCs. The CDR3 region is CASSQGLAGEYNEQFF. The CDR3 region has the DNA TGCGCCAGCAGCCAGGGACTAGCGGGGGAGTACAATGAGCAGTTCTTC. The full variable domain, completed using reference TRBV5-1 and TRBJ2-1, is KAGVTQTPRYLIKTRGQQVTLSCSPISGHRSVSWYQQTPGQGLQFLFEYFSETQRNKGNFPGRFSGRQFSNSRSEMNVSTLELGDSALYLCASSQGLAGEYNEQFFGPGTRLTVL.